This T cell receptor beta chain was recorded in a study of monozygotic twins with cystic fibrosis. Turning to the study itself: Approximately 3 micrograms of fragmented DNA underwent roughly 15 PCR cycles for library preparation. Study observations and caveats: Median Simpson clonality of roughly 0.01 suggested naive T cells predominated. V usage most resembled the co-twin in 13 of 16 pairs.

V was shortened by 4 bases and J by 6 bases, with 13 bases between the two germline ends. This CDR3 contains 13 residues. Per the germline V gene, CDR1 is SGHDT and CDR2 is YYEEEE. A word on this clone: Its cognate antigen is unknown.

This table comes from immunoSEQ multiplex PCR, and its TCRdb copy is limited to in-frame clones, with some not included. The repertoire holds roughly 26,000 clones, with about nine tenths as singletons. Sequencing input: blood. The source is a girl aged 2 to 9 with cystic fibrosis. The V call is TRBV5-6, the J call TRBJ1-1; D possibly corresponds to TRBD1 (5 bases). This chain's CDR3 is CASSLLRGSEAFF. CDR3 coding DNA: TGTGCCAGCAGCCTACTTAGGGGCTCTGAAGCTTTCTTT.